The 10 T cell receptor beta chains listed next were all sequenced from one sample in a study of CD8+ T cells in alopecia areata. The treatment was: oral pan-JAK inhibitor, 5-10 mg twice daily. Extracted from the samples, RNA was reverse transcribed into cDNA to serve as the sequencing template. The repertoire was sequenced with immunoSEQ multiplex PCR; TCRdb's copy has only in-frame clones and lacks some. The top ten clones hold 16% of a sample with 95,000 to 100,000 clones, approximately 63% of them seen once. Material: CD8+ T cells sorted from blood, obtained at approximately week 55, from a patient treated with tofacitinib. The receptors derive from a human donor with alopecia areata.

The V gene is TRBV13, the J gene TRBJ1-2, with unresolved D. Germline lookup yields CDR1 PRHDT and CDR2 FYEKMQ (reference sequence). Trimming took 5 bases from V and 6 from J, leaving 7 bases between them. The CDR3 has 11 amino acids. CDR3 DNA sequence: TGTGCCAGCAGCACGAAGGATGGCTACACCTTC. This gives the protein CASSTKDGYTF.

The CDR3 spells CASSFLQGARTEAFF. In nucleotides, the CDR3 is TGTGCCAGCAGCTTCTTACAGGGGGCGCGTACTGAAGCTTTCTTT. The chain links TRBV7-6 to TRBJ1-1; 9 bases fit TRBD1. Unmatched junction bases numbered 7, after V lost 3 bases and J lost 5 bases. The CDR3 is 15 residues long. CDR1 is SGHVS and CDR2 is FNYEAQ in the germline V gene.

About this clone: Distinct nucleotide sequences in the sample also encode this CDR3. The chain is built from TRBV5-1 and TRBJ1-1; D gene ambiguous. The CDR3 runs to 13 residues. From germline, CDR1 is SGHRS and CDR2 YFSETQ. V was cut by 0 bases and J by 4 bases, with 7 bases left in between. The CDR3 protein is CASSLGGGTEAFF. CDR3 sequence (DNA): TGCGCCAGCAGCTTGGGTGGTGGCACTGAAGCTTTCTTT. Based on the CDR3 plus reference TRBV5-1 and TRBJ1-1, the full variable domain is KAGVTQTPRYLIKTRGQQVTLSCSPISGHRSVSWYQQTPGQGLQFLFEYFSETQRNKGNFPGRFSGRQFSNSRSEMNVSTLELGDSALYLCASSLGGGTEAFFGQGTRLTVV.

The V call is TRBV11-2, the J call TRBJ2-5; 9 bases are a match to TRBD1. The V and J ends lost 4 bases and 5 bases, in that order; junction bases with no gene match: 11. This CDR3 is built from 16 residues. Germline V CDR1 and CDR2: SGHAT, FQNNGV. CDR3 DNA sequence: TGTGCCAGCAGCTCCACCGGGACAGGGTTTTGGGAGACCCAGTACTTC. The encoded protein is CASSSTGTGFWETQYF.

A few counts support this clone. The V gene is TRBV2, the J gene TRBJ2-4; maybe TRBD1 (6 bases). The CDR3 length is 17 residues. V shed 7 bases and J shed 0 bases, with 19 bases lying between them. CDR1 is SNHLY and CDR2 is FYNNEI in the germline V gene. The CDR3 region is CASIRRTGPLAKNIQYF. The CDR3 DNA reads as TGTGCCAGCATTCGAAGAACAGGGCCTTTAGCCAAAAACATTCAGTACTTC.

The chain carries TRBV7-8 and TRBJ2-5; no firm D call. V was pared by 5 bases and J by 5 bases, with 3 bases between. Germline V lookup: CDR1 SGHVS, CDR2 FQNEAQ. The CDR3 extends over 10 amino acids. In DNA, the CDR3 is TGTGCCAGCAGCGGGGAGACCCAGTACTTC. Translated: CASSGETQYF.

CDR3 sequence reads: CASSLEAPASSGNTIYF. CDR3 in DNA: TGTGCCAGCAGCTTAGAGGCCCCTGCAAGCTCTGGAAACACCATATATTTT. The chain combines TRBV13 with TRBJ1-3; the D is unclear. The ends were cut back, 1 base at V and 0 bases at J, with 13 bases in the middle. In germline, CDR1 is PRHDT, CDR2 FYEKMQ (reference sequence). This CDR3 comprises 17 residues.

The chain couples TRBV5-1 to TRBJ1-5; a weak D match, TRBD1 (6 bases). Germline CDR1 SGHRS, CDR2 YFSETQ. This CDR3 has 14 amino acids. Trimming cost V 6 bases and J 2 bases, with 12 bases left between them. The CDR3 sequence is CASTSGEGNQPQHF. For the CDR3, the DNA is TGCGCCAGCACCTCAGGGGAGGGCAATCAGCCCCAGCATTTT.

The chain uses TRBV29-1 and TRBJ2-2; perhaps D is TRBD1 or TRBD2 (6 bases each). This CDR3 contains 17 residues. Germline CDR1 reads SQVTM; CDR2 reads ANQGSEA. Deletions cut 6 bases from V and 4 bases from J, with 24 bases between. CDR3 amino acids: CSVTVPGGQGFTGELFF. The DNA for the CDR3 is TGCAGCGTAACCGTCCCTGGGGGGCAGGGCTTCACCGGGGAGCTGTTTTTT.

The chain employs TRBV6-1 and TRBJ2-7, with 8 bases that match TRBD1. Per the germline V gene, CDR1 is MNHNS and CDR2 is SASEGT. After removal of 8 bases from V and 0 bases from J, the junction contained 9 bases not matched to a gene. This CDR3 has 15 amino acids. CDR3 region: CASETGTGFSYEQYF. The CDR3 DNA is TGTGCCAGCGAGACCGGGACAGGCTTCTCCTACGAGCAGTACTTC.